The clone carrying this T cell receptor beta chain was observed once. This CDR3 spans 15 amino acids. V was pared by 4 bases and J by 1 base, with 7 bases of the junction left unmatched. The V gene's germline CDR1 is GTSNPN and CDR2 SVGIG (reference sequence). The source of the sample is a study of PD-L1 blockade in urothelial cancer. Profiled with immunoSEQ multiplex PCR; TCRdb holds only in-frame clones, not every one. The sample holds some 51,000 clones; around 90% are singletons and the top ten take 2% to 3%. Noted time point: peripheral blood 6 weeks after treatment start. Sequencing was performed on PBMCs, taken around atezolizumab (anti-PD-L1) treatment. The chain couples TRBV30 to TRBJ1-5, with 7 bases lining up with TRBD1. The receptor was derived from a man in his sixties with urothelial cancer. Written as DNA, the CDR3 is TGTGCCTGGAACAGGGGCGAGATCAGCAATCAGCCCCAGCATTTT. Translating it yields CAWNRGEISNQPQHF.